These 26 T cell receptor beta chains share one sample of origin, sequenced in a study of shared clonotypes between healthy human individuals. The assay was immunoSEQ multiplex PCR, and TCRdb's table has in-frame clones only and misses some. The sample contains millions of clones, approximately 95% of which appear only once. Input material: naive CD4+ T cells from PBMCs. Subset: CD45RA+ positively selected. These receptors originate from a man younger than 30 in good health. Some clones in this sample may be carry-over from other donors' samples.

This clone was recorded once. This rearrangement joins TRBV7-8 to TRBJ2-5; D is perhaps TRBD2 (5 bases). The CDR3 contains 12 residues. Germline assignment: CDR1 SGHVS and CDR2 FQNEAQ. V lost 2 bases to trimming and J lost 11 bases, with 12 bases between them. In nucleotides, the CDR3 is TGTGCCAGCAGCTTATTCACGGAGCGGCAGTACTTC. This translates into CASSLFTERQYF. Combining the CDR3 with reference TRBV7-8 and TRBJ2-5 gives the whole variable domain GAGVSQSPRYKVAKRGQDVALRCDPISGHVSLFWYQQALGQGPEFLTYFQNEAQLDKSGLPSDRFFAERPEGSVSTLKIQRTQQEDSAVYLCASSLFTERQYFGPGTRLLVL.

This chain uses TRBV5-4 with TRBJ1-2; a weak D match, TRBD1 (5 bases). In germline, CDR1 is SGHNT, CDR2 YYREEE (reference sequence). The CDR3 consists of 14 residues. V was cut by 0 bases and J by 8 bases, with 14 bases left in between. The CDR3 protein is CASSLGWTGEGYTF. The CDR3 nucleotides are TGTGCCAGCAGCTTGGGATGGACGGGGGAGGGCTACACCTTC.

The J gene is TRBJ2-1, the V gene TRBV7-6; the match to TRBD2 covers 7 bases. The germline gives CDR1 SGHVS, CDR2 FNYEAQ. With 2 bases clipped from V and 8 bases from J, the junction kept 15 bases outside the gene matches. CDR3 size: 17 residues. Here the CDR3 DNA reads TGTGCCAGCAGCTTATATCCCCCCGGGGGGAGGGCCGATGAGCAGTTCTTC. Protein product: CASSLYPPGGRADEQFF.

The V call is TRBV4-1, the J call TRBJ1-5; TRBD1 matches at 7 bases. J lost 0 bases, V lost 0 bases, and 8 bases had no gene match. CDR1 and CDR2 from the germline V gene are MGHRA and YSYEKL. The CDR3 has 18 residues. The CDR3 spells CASSQDPRGAYSNQPQHF. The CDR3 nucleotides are TGCGCCAGCAGCCAAGACCCCAGGGGGGCATATAGCAATCAGCCCCAGCATTTT.

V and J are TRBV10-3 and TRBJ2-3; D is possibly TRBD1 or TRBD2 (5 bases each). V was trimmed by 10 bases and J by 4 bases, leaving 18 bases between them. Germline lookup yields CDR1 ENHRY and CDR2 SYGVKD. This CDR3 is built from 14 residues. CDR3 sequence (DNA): TGTGCCACTATGGGGGAGAGGGTAGCAGATACGCAGTATTTT. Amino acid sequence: CATMGERVADTQYF.

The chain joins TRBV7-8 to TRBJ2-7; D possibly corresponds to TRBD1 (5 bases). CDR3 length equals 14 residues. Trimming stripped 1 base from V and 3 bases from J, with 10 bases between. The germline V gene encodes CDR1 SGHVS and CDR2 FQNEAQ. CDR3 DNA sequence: TGTGCCAGCAGCTTAGAGGGGTGGGGCTACGAGCAGTACTTC. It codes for CASSLEGWGYEQYF.

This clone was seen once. CDR3 residues: CASSPLYYDSVDPYNYGYTF. The CDR3 DNA is TGTGCCAGTAGTCCCCTCTATTACGACAGCGTGGACCCCTATAACTATGGCTACACCTTC. The chain uses TRBV19 and TRBJ1-2, with D possibly matching TRBD1 (5 bases). Germline values: CDR1 LNHDA, CDR2 SQIVND (reference sequence). V lost 5 bases and J 1 base, leaving 29 bases between the germline ends. The CDR3 length is 20 residues.

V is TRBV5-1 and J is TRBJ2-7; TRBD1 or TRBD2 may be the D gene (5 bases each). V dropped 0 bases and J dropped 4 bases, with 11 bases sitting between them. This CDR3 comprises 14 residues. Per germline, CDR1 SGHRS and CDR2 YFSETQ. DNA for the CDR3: TGCGCCAGCAGCTTGGGGGGACCGCATTACGAGCAGTACTTC. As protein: CASSLGGPHYEQYF.

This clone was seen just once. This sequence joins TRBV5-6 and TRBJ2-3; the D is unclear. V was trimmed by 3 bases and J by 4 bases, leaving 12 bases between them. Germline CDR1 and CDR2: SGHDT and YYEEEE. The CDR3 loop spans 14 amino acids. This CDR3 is CASSSIVVPDTQYF. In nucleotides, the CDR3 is TGTGCCAGCAGCTCCATAGTTGTCCCAGATACGCAGTATTTT.

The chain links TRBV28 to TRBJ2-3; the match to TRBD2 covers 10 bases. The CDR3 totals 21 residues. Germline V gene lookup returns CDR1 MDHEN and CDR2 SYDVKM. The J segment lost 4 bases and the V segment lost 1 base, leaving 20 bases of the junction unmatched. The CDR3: CASSLSPGDYTSGVSPDTQYF. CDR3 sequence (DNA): TGTGCCAGCAGTTTATCCCCGGGGGACTACACTAGCGGGGTTTCTCCAGATACGCAGTATTTT.

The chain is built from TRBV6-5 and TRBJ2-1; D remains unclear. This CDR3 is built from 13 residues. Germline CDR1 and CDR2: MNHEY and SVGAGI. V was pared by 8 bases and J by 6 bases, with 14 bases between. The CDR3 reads CASGVGTANEQFF. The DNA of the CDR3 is TGTGCCAGCGGCGTGGGCACGGCCAATGAGCAGTTCTTC.

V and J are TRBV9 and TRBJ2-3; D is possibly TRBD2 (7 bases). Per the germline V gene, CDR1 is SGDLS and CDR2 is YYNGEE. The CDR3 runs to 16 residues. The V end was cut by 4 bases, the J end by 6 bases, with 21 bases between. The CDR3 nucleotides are TGTGCCAGCAGCACAAGGGGGGGCCCCGAGGCGGATACGCAGTATTTT. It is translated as CASSTRGGPEADTQYF.

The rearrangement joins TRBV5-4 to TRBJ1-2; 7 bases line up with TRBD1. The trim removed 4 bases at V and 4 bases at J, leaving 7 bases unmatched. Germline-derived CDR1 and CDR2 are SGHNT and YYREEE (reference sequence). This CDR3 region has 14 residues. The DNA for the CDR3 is TGTGCCAGCAGCGCCCCGGGACAGCTCTATGGCTACACCTTC. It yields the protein CASSAPGQLYGYTF.

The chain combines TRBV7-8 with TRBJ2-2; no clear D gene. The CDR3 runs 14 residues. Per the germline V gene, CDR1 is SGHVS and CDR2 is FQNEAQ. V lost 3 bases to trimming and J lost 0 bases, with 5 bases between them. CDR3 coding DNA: TGTGCCAGCAGCTTTTCGACGAACACCGGGGAGCTGTTTTTT. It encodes CASSFSTNTGELFF.

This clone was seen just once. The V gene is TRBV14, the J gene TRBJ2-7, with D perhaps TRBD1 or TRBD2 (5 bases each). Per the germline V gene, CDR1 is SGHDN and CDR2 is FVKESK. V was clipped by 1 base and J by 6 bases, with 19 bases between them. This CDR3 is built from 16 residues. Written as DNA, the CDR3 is TGTGCCAGCAGCCAAGTTGGGGGATTCTCTACGCGCGAGCAGTACTTC. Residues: CASSQVGGFSTREQYF.

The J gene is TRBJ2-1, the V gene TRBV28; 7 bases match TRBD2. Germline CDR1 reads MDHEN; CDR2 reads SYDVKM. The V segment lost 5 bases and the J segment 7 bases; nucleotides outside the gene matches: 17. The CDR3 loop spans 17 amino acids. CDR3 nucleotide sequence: TGTGCCAGCAGTGGGATTTGGGCGGGAGAAGTAAATAATGAGCAGTTCTTC. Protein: CASSGIWAGEVNNEQFF. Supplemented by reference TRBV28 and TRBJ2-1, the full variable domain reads DVKVTQSSRYLVKRTGEKVFLECVQDMDHENMFWYRQDPGLGLRLIYFSYDVKMKEKGDIPEGYSVSREKKERFSLILESASTNQTSMYLCASSGIWAGEVNNEQFFGPGTRLTVL.

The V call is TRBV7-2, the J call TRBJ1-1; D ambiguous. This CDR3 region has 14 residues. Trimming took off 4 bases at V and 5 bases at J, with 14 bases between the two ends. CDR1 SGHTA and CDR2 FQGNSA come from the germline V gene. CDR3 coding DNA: TGTGCCAGCAGCTCACCAGGAGGTTGGACTGAAGCTTTCTTT. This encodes CASSSPGGWTEAFF.

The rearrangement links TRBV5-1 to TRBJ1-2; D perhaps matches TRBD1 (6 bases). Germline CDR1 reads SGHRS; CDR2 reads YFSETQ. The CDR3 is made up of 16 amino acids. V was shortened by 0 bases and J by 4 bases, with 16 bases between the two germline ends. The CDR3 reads CASSLDPDRILYGYTF. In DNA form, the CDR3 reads TGCGCCAGCAGCTTGGACCCTGACAGGATCCTCTATGGCTACACCTTC.

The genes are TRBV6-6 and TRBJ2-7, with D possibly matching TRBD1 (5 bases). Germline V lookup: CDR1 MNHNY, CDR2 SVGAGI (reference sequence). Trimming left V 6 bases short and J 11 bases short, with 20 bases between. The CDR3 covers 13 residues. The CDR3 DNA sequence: TGTGCCAGCAGCCATTTGGGGCATTCTTGGGAGTACTTC. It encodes CASSHLGHSWEYF.

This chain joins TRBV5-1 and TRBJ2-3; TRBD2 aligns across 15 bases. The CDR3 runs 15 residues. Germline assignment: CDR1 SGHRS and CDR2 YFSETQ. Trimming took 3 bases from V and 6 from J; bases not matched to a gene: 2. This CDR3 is CASSWTSGRGDTQYF. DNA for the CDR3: TGCGCCAGCAGCTGGACTAGCGGGAGGGGGGATACGCAGTATTTT.

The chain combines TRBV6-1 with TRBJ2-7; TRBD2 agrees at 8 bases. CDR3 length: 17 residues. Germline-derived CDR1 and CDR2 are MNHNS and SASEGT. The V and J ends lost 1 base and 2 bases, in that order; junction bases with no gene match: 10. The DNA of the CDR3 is TGTGCCAGCAGTGAAGTGTTGCGAGGCGGGAGGACCTACGAGCAGTACTTC. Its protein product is CASSEVLRGGRTYEQYF.

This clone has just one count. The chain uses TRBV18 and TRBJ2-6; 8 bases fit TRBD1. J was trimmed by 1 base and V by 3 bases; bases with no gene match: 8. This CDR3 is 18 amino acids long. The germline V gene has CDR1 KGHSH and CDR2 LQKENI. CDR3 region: CASSPQRTGLSGANVLTF. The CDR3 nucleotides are TGTGCCAGCTCACCTCAACGGACAGGGCTTTCTGGGGCCAACGTCCTGACTTTC.

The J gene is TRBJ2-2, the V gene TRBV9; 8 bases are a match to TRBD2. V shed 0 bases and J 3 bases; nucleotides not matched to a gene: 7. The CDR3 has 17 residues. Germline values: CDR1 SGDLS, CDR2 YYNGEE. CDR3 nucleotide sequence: TGTGCCAGCAGCGTAGCCCCGCCGGGAGGGGACACCGGGGAGCTGTTTTTT. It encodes CASSVAPPGGDTGELFF.

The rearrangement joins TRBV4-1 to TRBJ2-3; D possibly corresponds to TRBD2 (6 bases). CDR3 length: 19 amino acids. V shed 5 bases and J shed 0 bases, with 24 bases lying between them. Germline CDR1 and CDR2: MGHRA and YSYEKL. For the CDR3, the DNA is TGCGCCAGCAGCGAAGGTGGGCTAGCGCCGCGAACTAGCACAGATACGCAGTATTTT. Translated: CASSEGGLAPRTSTDTQYF.

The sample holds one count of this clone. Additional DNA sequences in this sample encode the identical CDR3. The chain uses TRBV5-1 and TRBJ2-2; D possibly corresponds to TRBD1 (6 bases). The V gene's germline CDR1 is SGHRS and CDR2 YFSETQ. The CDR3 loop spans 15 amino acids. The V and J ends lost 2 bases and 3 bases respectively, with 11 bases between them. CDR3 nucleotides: TGCGCCAGCAGCTTCAGGGGCCGGGACACCGGGGAGCTGTTTTTT. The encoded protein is CASSFRGRDTGELFF.

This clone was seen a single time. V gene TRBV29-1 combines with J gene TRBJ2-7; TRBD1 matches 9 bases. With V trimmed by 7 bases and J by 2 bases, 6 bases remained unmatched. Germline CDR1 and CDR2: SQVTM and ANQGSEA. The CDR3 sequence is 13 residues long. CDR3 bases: TGCAGCGCTGAGGGACAGGGACCCTACGAGCAGTACTTC. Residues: CSAEGQGPYEQYF.